The T cell receptor (beta chain) under discussion was sequenced for a study of cytomegalovirus exposure and HLA in healthy donors. Study-level information: Sequencing of approximately 190 million T cells in an earlier analysis found around 120 million unique TCR beta sequences.

60 Vbeta and 13 Jbeta primers were used in PCR. Using immunoSEQ multiplex PCR, the repertoire was profiled, and TCRdb retains in-frame clones only, with some absent. Its table lists about 210,000 clones. Whole-study results and caveats: A later analysis linked 16,951 TCR beta sequences to HLA alleles at 0.05 false discovery rate.

The germline CDR1 and CDR2 sequences are SEHNR and FQNEAQ (reference sequence). CDR3 length: 18 amino acids. V trimming: 5 bases; J trimming: 5 bases; junction bases outside the gene matches: 19. A word on this clone: Its antigen remains unknown.

The TCR was taken from a woman in her twenties or thirties in good health and CMV-seropositive. J is TRBJ2-5 and V is TRBV7-9; TRBD1 matches at 8 bases. Sequences were obtained from PBMCs. In nucleotides, the CDR3 is TGTGCCAGCAGCCCCATGGGGTCAGGGGGCACAGTTCGGGAGACCCAGTACTTC. This translates into CASSPMGSGGTVRETQYF.